What follows are 8 T cell receptor beta chains derived from one specimen sequenced in a study of radiotherapy plus CTLA-4 blockade in lung cancer. Assay: immunoSEQ multiplex PCR; the TCRdb copy retains only in-frame clones and omits some. The sample includes 20,000 to 25,000 clones, about three quarters of them seen just once. The specimen comprised peripheral blood, sampled from a patient treated with radiotherapy plus ipilimumab. Source of these receptors: a human donor with non-small cell lung cancer who had stable disease on radiotherapy plus ipilimumab.

J is TRBJ1-1 and V is TRBV28, with 9 nucleotides matching TRBD1. Germline lookup yields CDR1 MDHEN and CDR2 SYDVKM. J gave up 0 bases and V 9 bases, and 11 bases lay outside the gene matches. The CDR3 has 16 residues. CDR3 sequence: CASRRSTGGMNTEAFF. The CDR3 nucleotides are TGTGCCAGTCGGCGATCGACAGGGGGGATGAACACTGAAGCTTTCTTT.

This clone was seen a few times. The chain recombines TRBV2 with TRBJ2-5; a weak D match, TRBD1 (6 bases). The CDR3 length is 13 residues. Germline values: CDR1 SNHLY, CDR2 FYNNEI. The V end was cut by 5 bases, the J end by 3 bases, with 10 bases between. The CDR3 loop reads CASSRTAKETQYF. For the CDR3, the DNA is TGTGCCAGCAGTCGGACAGCAAAAGAGACCCAGTACTTC.

The chain joins TRBV20-1 to TRBJ2-3, with unresolved D. The CDR3 spans 10 residues. In germline, CDR1 is DFQATT, CDR2 SNEGSKA (reference sequence). The CDR3 nucleotides are TGCAGCCCCATGGGTGATACGCAGTATTTT. Translated: CSPMGDTQYF.

This clone occurred a few times. The chain employs TRBV5-4 and TRBJ1-2, with unresolved D. CDR3 length: 13 residues. The germline gives CDR1 SGHNT, CDR2 YYREEE (reference sequence). V lost 0 bases and J lost 8, with 11 bases in between. Here the CDR3 reads CASSLVGPEGYTF. The CDR3, as DNA: TGTGCCAGCAGCTTGGTTGGGCCTGAGGGCTACACCTTC.

The J gene is TRBJ2-7, the V gene TRBV6-5; D not resolved. Trimming cost V 0 bases and J 9 bases, with 12 bases left between them. This CDR3 contains 13 residues. CDR1 is MNHEY, CDR2 SVGAGI, per germline. Here the CDR3 DNA reads TGTGCCAGCAGTTACTCAGAGCGCCAGAGGCAGTACTTC. Its translation: CASSYSERQRQYF.

This clone qualifies as medium-sized (0.01 to 0.1%). The chain is built from TRBV28 and TRBJ2-5; D is tentatively TRBD1 or TRBD2 (5 bases each). V dropped 6 bases and J dropped 5 bases, with 19 bases sitting between them. The CDR3 extends over 15 amino acids. Germline V gene data show CDR1 as MDHEN and CDR2 as SYDVKM. CDR3 amino acids: CASSRTGTPEETQYF. CDR3 nucleotides: TGTGCCAGCAGCAGAACCGGGACCCCAGAGGAGACCCAGTACTTC.

This clone is large within its sample. The CDR3 sequence: CASSLVTRTSGGPYEQYF. The CDR3 bases are TGTGCCAGCAGCTTAGTGACCAGGACTAGCGGGGGACCCTACGAGCAGTACTTC. V is TRBV7-8 and J is TRBJ2-7; 13 bases are a match to TRBD2. The V and J ends lost 1 base and 2 bases, in that order; junction bases with no gene match: 8. The CDR3 has 18 amino acids. CDR1 and CDR2 (germline): SGHVS, FQNEAQ.

The chain combines TRBV27 with TRBJ2-5; a possible D gene is TRBD1 (6 bases). CDR1 is MNHEY, CDR2 SMNVEV, per germline (reference sequence). Between the trimmed V and J ends, which lost 4 bases and 4 bases, there was a span of 10 bases. The CDR3 contains 13 residues. Written as DNA, the CDR3 is TGTGCCAGCAGTTCTCAGGGGTTAGAGACCCAGTACTTC. This sequence encodes CASSSQGLETQYF.